This T cell receptor (beta chain) was obtained from a study of cytomegalovirus exposure and HLA in healthy donors. General study points: Reported results showed that the classifier diagnosed cytomegalovirus status with high specificity and sensitivity.

All donors participated as healthy donors of bone marrow. As to this clone: The antigen remains undetermined.

There are 13 residues in the CDR3. Germline V gives CDR1 LNHDA, CDR2 SQIVND (reference sequence). Trimming removed 10 bases at V and 0 bases at J, with 10 bases between. Primers included in the PCR were 60 Vbeta and 13 Jbeta primers. Produced via immunoSEQ multiplex PCR; TCRdb's table is partial and in-frame only. Of roughly 150,000 clones listed, around three quarters are singletons. The chain couples TRBV19 to TRBJ2-1; a possible D gene is TRBD1 (6 bases). The sequence was collected from a man aged 40-55 years in good health and CMV-seronegative. Sample: PBMCs. As DNA, the CDR3 is TGTGCCACCACAGGGAGCTCCTACAATGAGCAGTTCTTC. It encodes CATTGSSYNEQFF. The whole variable domain, remainder taken from reference TRBV19 and TRBJ2-1, is DGGITQSPKYLFRKEGQNVTLSCEQNLNHDAMYWYRQDPGQGLRLIYYSQIVNDFQKGDIAEGYSVSREKKESFPLTVTSAQKNPTAFYLCATTGSSYNEQFFGPGTRLTVL.